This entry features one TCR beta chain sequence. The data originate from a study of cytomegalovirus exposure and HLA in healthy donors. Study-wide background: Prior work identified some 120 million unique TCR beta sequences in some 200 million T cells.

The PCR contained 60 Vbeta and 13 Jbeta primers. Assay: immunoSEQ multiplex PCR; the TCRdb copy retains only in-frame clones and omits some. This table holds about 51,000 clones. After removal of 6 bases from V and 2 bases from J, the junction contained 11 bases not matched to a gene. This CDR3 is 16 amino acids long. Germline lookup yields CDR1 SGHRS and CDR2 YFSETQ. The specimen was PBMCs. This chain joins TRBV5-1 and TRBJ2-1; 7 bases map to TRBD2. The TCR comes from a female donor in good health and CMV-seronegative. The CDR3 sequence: CASTGGEGGAYNEQFF. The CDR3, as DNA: TGCGCCAGCACTGGGGGGGAGGGAGGCGCCTACAATGAGCAGTTCTTC.